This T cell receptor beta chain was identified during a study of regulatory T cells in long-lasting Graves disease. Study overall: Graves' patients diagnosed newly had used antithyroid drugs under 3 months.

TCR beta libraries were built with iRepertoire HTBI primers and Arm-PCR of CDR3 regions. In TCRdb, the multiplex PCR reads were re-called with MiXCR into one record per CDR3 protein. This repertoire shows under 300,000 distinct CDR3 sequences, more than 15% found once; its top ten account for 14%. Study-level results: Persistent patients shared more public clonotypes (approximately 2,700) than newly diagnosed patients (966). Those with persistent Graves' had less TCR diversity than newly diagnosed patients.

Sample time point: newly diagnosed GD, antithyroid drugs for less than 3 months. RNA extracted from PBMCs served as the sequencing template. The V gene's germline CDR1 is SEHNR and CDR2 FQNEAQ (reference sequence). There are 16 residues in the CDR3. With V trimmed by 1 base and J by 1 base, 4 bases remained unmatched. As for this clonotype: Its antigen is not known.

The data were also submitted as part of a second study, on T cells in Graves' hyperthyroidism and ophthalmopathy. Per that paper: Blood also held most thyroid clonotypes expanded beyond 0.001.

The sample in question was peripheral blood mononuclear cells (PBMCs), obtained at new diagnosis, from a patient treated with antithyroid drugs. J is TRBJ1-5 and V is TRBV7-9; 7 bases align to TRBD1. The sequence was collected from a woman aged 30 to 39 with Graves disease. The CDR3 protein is CASSLDGTVSNQPQHF. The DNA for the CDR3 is TGTGCCAGCAGCTTAGACGGGACAGTGAGCAATCAGCCCCAGCATTTT.